This T cell receptor (beta chain) came from a study of PD-1 blockade in classical Hodgkin lymphoma. Findings and limits, study-wide: Healthy donors were reported to have higher baseline TCR diversity than newly diagnosed patients. Prior to therapy, complete responders displayed diversity much like that of newly diagnosed patients. The CD4+ diversity rise by C4D1 was clearest in complete responders.

Autologous stem cell transplantation was followed by relapse in every patient, and brentuximab vedotin exposure varied. Complete response, partial response or progressive disease was each patient's best response. The CDR3 runs to 11 residues. CDR1 is MNHEY and CDR2 is SVGAGI in the germline V gene. V dropped 9 bases and J dropped 12 bases, with 12 bases sitting between them. Method: immunoSEQ multiplex PCR; TCRdb's copy keeps in-frame clones and lacks some. The sample has 70,000 to 80,000 clones, about 93% seen once. As regards this clone: Its specificity is unknown.

The TCR originated in a human donor with classical Hodgkin lymphoma. The chain combines TRBV6-5 with TRBJ1-6, with a possible D match to TRBD1 (5 bases). The source was peripheral blood mononuclear cells (PBMCs), collected at baseline. The chain's CDR3 is CASGGDQPLHF. The CDR3 DNA is TGTGCCAGTGGGGGAGACCAACCCCTCCACTTT.